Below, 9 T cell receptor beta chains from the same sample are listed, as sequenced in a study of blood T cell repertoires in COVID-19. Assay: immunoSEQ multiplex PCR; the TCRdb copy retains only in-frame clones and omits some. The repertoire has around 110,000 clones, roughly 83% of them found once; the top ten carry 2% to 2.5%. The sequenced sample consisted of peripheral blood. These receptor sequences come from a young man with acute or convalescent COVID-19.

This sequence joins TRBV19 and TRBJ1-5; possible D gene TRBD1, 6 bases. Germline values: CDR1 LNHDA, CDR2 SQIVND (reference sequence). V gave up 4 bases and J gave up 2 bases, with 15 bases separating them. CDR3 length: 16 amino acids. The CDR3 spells CASSNAGGRGNQPQHF. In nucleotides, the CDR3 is TGTGCCAGTAGTAATGCGGGGGGCCGAGGCAATCAGCCCCAGCATTTT.

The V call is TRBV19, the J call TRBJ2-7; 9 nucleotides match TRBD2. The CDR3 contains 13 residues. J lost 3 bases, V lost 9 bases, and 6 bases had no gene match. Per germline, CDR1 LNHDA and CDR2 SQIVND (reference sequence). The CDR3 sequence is CASSGGLNYEQYF. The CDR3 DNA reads TGTGCCAGCAGCGGGGGGCTTAACTACGAGCAGTACTTC.

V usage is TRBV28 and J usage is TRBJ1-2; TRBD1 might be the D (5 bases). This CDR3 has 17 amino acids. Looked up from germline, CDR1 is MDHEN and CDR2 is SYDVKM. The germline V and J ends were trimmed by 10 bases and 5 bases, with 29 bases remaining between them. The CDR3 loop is CATPSKREGRGRYGYTF. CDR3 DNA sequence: TGTGCCACCCCATCAAAAAGGGAGGGGCGTGGGAGATATGGCTACACCTTC.

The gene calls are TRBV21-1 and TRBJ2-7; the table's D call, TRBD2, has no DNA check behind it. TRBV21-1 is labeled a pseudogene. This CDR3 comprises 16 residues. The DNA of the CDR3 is TGTGCCAGCAGCCCGACCCGAGGACTAGCGGGAGTCGAGCAGTACGTC. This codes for CASSPTRGLAGVEQYV.

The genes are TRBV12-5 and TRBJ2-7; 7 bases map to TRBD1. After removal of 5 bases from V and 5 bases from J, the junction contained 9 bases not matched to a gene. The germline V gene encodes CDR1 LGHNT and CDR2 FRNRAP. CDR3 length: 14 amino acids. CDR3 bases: TGTGCTAGTGGTCCCTCATACAGGGGCGACGAGCAGTACTTC. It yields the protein CASGPSYRGDEQYF.

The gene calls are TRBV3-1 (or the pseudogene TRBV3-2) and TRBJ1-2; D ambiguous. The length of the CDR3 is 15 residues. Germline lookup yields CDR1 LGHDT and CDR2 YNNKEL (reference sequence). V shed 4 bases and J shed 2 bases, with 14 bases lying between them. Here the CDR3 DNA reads TGTGCCAGCAGCCTTACCCAGAAAACAAACTATGGCTACACCTTC. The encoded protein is CASSLTQKTNYGYTF.

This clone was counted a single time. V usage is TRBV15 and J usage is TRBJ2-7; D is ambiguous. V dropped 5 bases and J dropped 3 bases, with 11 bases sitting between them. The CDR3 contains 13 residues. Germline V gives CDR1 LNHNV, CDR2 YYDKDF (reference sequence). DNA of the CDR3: TGTGCCACCAGCGGCTTAAAATACTACGAGCAGTACTTC. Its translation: CATSGLKYYEQYF.

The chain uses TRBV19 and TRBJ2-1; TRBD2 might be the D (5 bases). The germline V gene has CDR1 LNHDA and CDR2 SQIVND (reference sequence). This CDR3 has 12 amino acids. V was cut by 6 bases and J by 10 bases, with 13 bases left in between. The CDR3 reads CASRGRGPEQFF. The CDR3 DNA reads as TGTGCCAGTAGAGGTAGAGGGCCCGAGCAGTTCTTC.

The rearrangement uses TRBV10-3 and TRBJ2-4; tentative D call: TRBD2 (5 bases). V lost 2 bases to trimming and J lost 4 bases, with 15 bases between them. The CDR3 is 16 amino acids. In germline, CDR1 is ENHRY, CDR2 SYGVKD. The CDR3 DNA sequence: TGTGCCATCAGTGAGCCCGGAGGCTACCCAAAAAACATTCAGTACTTC. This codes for CAISEPGGYPKNIQYF.